This T cell receptor beta chain came from a study of human T cells and chemical hapten exposure. Time point noted: pre-sensitization, week 0. Treatment given: therapeutic diphenylcyclopropenone sensitization with weekly scalp DPC. TCRdb re-analysed the RACE reads in MiXCR, keeping a single row per CDR3 protein. The sample consists of about 380,000 distinct CDR3 sequences, around 5.5% of them appearing once. Germline CDR1 reads DFQATT; CDR2 reads SNEGSKA (reference sequence). V lost 5 bases to trimming and J lost 3 bases, with 21 bases between them. The CDR3 spans 16 residues. This clonotype was detected many times.

This chain uses TRBV20-1 with TRBJ2-3; a weak D match, TRBD2 (6 bases). The receptor's source is a woman between 45 and 60 years old with alopecia areata. Some clones in this sample may be carry-over from other donors' samples. Here the sequenced sample was whole blood, taken in connection with sensitization to the hapten diphenylcyclopropenone (DPC). CDR3 in amino acids: CSAGPFTAGPTDTQYF. DNA of the CDR3: TGCAGTGCTGGGCCATTCACGGCGGGACCGACAGATACGCAGTATTTT.